This T cell receptor (beta chain) was identified in a study of shared clonotypes between healthy human individuals (dated by TCRdb to 2020 to 2021). Regarding the research as a whole: The cohort included three men and a couple of women between 18 and 49 years of age. For each donor, CD4 naive and CD4 memory were each run on three plates, CD8 naive on two plates, and CD8 memory on one plate. Blood TCR repertoires of 5 or 6 healthy adults were deeply sequenced to estimate repertoire size and the extent of clonotype sharing between individuals. Libraries were prepared and TCR repertoires were sequenced by different laboratories using diverse techniques, in order to increase sequencing depth and limit assay-specific biases. Each donor's leukapheresis produced roughly between roughly 0.94 and 9.5 billion PBMCs.

Using the deep immunoSEQ assay, TCR CDR3 regions were amplified from genomic DNA by multiplex PCR. Extracted genomic DNA from each cell subset was distributed evenly across all wells of several immunoSEQ 96-well plates, and each plate was treated as a replicate. For sorted subsets, each replicate PCR was loaded with roughly 190 ng genomic DNA, equivalent to 25,000 to 35,000 T cell genomes. Purified libraries were quantified with a Qubit 3.0 fluorometer, sized on a Bioanalyzer 2100, and re-quantified with the KAPA Library Quantification kit. Every immunoSEQ 96-well plate was sequenced on a separate single-read 150-cycle Illumina NextSeq 550 flow cell. As for the authors' bioinformatics: Because the immunoSEQ output included only junctional sequences and no quality scores, the filtering could not be the same as the filtering used for full-length reads. Sequences were annotated with PyIR, a Python wrapper for IgBLAST v1.9, using IMGT germline references to assign V/J genes and CDR3. Reads were removed for weak V/J assignments (E-value above 1e-6), missing CDR3, stop codons, out-of-frame junctions, or ambiguous translated residues. V3J clonotypes were defined by identical inferred V gene, J gene, and CDR3 amino acid sequence. The percentage overlap between two repertoires was calculated by dividing the number of shared unique clonotypes by the size of the smaller repertoire. Richness of each repertoire was evaluated using RTK rarefaction, the Chao1 estimator, and Recon v2.1 estimates of unobserved clonotypes. OLGA was used to compute generation probabilities for all TCRbeta clonotypes that the gDNA method yielded from a handful of donors. TCRdb provides this immuneACCESS table in a form limited to in-frame rearrangements. Some clones are lacking; in checked studies, under half of them reflect an unresolved V gene, and why the rest are absent is not known. D and trimming were read from the DNA, whereas the V and J calls and clone size are those reported in that table. The sample table records over a million clones; around 78% of these occur just once. Approximately 0.5% of the sample belongs to the ten largest clones.

The CDR3, from cysteine to phenylalanine, totals 15 residues. The sequence is cut down to CDR3 DNA, 45 bases in frame from base 1. CDR1 SGHRS and CDR2 YFSETQ were looked up in the germline V gene. V lost 3 bases and J lost 3 bases, and the count of bases not matched to a germline gene is 7. Donors were healthy HIV-negative adults with no recently reported acute infections or vaccinations. All donors were Caucasian adults living in Nashville, Tennessee, USA. CD4+ T cells were enriched through magnetic negative selection, after which naive cells were positively selected on CD45RA and the remaining negative fraction served as the memory subset. After blood collection by leukapheresis, PBMCs were isolated using Ficoll-Histopaque density gradient centrifugation and then cryopreserved in the vapor phase of liquid nitrogen. Analytical flow cytometry was used to check the purity and quantity of every magnetically sorted T cell population. Genomic DNA was isolated from each sorted fraction and quantified by UV absorbance on a Nanodrop 2000c.

About this clone: The antigen it binds to is not known. One base away there is no much larger clone; base qualities are not given.

What the authors observed across the whole study: Even with the large sequencing depth, rarefaction of the sorted-subset datasets indicated that sequencing was incomplete. Naive subsets generally had larger estimated clonotype richness than memory subsets did. Sharing across several donors was observed for approximately 5% of naive CD4, over 3% of naive CD8, roughly 2.3% of memory CD4, and around 0.44% of memory CD8 clonotypes. Because the study included only a small number of donors, the genetic and exposure-history diversity represented was limited. Pairwise subsampling led to the expectation that sequencing depth would affect the degree of clonotype sharing among donors. Compared with non-shared clonotypes, clonotypes shared by all four sorted-subset donors had higher generation probabilities. Sampling was restricted to blood, and TCR repertoires in tissues likely differ from the TCR repertoires found in blood.

The clonotype was recovered from a man between 18 and 29 years old in good health. Some clones in this sample may be carry-over from other donors' samples. Material for sequencing was memory CD4+ T cells from PBMCs. Reading the label with the study, this specimen's cell subset or site is: CD45RA-negative fraction. Recombination joined TRBV5-1 with TRBJ2-7; 9 bases in the middle match TRBD2. This receptor carries the CDR3 CASSSVIAGDYEQYF. The nucleotide sequence reads TGCGCCAGCAGCTCAGTTATAGCGGGAGACTACGAGCAGTACTTC.